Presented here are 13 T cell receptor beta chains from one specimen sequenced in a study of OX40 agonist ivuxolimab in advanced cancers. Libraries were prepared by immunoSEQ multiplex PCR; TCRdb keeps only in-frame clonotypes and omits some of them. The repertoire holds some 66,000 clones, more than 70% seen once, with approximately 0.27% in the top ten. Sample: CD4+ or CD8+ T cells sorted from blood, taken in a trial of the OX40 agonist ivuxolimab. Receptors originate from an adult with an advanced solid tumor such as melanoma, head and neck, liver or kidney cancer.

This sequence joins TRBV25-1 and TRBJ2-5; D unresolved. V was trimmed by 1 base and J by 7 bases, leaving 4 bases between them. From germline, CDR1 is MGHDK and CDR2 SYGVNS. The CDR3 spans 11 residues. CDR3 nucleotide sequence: TGTGCCAGCAGTGAATTGGTGACCCAGTACTTC. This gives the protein CASSELVTQYF. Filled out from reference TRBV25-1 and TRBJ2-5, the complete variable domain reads EADIYQTPRYLVIGTGKKITLECSQTMGHDKMYWYQQDPGMELHLIHYSYGVNSTEKGDLSSESTVSRIRTEHFPLTLESARPSHTSQYLCASSELVTQYFGPGTRLLVL.

CDR3 nucleotide sequence: TGTGCCAGCAGCCAGGGGGTCGGGGAGCTGTTTTTT. It specifies CASSQGVGELFF. This sequence joins TRBV21-1 and TRBJ2-2; the table assigns TRBD1, which was not confirmed against the DNA. TRBV21-1 is noted as a pseudogene. The CDR3 consists of 12 residues.

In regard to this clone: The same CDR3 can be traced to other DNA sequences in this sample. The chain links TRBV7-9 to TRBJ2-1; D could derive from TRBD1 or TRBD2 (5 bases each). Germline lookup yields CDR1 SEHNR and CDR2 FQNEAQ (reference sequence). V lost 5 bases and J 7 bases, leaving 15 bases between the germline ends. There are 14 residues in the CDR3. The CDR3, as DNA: TGTGCCAGCAGCCCACCGGGACCGGGGAATGAGCAGTTCTTC. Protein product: CASSPPGPGNEQFF.

The CDR3 region is CASSLGQLMREQFF. CDR3 nucleotide sequence: TGTGCCAGCAGTTTAGGGCAGTTGATGCGTGAGCAGTTCTTC. This chain links TRBV27 with TRBJ2-1; D unresolved. Germline lookup yields CDR1 MNHEY and CDR2 SMNVEV (reference sequence). This CDR3 region has 14 residues. V lost 2 bases, J lost 9 bases, and 14 bases lay in between.

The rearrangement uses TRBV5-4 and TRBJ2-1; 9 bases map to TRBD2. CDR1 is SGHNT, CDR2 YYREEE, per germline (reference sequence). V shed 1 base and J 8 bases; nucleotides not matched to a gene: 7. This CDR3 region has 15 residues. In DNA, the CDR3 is TGTGCCAGCAGCTTGACTGCGGGAGGGCCCTATGAGCAGTTCTTC. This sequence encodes CASSLTAGGPYEQFF.

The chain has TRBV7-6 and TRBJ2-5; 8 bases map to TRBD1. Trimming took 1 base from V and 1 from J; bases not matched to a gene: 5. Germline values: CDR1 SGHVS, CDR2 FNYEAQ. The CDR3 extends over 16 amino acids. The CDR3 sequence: CASSLEGQATQETQYF. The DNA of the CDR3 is TGTGCCAGCAGCTTAGAGGGACAGGCGACCCAAGAGACCCAGTACTTC.

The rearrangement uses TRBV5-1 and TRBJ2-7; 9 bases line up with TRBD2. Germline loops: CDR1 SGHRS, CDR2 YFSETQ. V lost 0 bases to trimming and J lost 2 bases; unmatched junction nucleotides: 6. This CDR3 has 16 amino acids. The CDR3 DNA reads TGCGCCAGCAGCTTGGGGGCTAGCGGGGAGACCTACGAGCAGTACTTC. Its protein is CASSLGASGETYEQYF.

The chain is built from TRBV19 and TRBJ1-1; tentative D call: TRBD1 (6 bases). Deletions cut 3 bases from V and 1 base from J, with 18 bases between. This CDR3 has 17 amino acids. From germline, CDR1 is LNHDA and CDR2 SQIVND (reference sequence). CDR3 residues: CASSIWGAGRPNTEAFF. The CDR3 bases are TGTGCCAGTAGTATTTGGGGGGCAGGGCGGCCGAACACTGAAGCTTTCTTT.

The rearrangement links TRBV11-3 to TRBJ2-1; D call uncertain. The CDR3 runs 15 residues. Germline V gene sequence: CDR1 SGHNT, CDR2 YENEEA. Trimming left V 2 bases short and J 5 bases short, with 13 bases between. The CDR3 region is CASSLMLSQNNEQFF. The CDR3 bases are TGTGCCAGCAGCTTAATGTTATCCCAAAACAATGAGCAGTTCTTC. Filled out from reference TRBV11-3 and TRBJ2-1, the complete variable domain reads EAGVVQSPRYKIIEKKQPVAFWCNPISGHNTLYWYLQNLGQGPELLIRYENEEAVDDSQLPKDRFSAERLKGVDSTLKIQPAELGDSAVYLCASSLMLSQNNEQFFGPGTRLTVL.

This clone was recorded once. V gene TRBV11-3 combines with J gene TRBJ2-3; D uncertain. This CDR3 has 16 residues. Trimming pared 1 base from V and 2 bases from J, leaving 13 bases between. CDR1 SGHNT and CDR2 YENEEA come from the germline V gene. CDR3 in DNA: TGTGCCAGCAGCTTAGCCAAGGGCACCTACACAGATACGCAGTATTTT. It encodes CASSLAKGTYTDTQYF. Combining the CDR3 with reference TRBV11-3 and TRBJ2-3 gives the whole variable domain EAGVVQSPRYKIIEKKQPVAFWCNPISGHNTLYWYLQNLGQGPELLIRYENEEAVDDSQLPKDRFSAERLKGVDSTLKIQPAELGDSAVYLCASSLAKGTYTDTQYFGPGTRLTVL.

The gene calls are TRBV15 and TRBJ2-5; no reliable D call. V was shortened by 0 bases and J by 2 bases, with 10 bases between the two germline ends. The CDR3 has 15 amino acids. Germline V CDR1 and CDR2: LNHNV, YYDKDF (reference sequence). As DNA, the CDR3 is TGTGCCACCAGCAGAGATCTACAGACTCAAGAGACCCAGTACTTC. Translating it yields CATSRDLQTQETQYF.

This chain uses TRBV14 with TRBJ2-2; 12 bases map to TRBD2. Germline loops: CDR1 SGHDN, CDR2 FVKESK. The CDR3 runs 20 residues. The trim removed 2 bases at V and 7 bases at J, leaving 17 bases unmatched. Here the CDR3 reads CASSQKDYLAGGPWNGELFF. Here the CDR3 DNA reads TGTGCCAGCAGCCAAAAGGATTATCTAGCGGGAGGGCCGTGGAACGGGGAGCTGTTTTTT.

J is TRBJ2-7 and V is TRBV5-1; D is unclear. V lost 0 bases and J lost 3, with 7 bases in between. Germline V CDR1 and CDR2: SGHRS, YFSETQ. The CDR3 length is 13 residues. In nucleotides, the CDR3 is TGCGCCAGCAGCTTGGTGGCTCACTACGAGCAGTACTTC. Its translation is CASSLVAHYEQYF.